Ten or more counts support the clone carrying this T cell receptor beta chain. Its antigen is not known. Germline assignment: CDR1 SGHRS and CDR2 YFSETQ. Trimming cost V 7 bases and J 9 bases; bases outside gene matches: 9. This CDR3 region has 14 residues. The data stem from a study of T cells after yellow fever vaccination. TCRdb recomputed calls from the 5' RACE reads with MiXCR, one row per CDR3 protein. This table holds around 140,000 distinct CDR3 sequences, 6.5% to 8.5% found once. Overall study results and limits: Though weaker, the secondary response peaked faster, on day 5 versus 15.

The sequenced sample was CD4+ T cells sorted from PBMCs, obtained 5 days after the yellow fever booster vaccination. This sequence joins TRBV5-1 and TRBJ2-1; 11 bases map to TRBD1. This receptor was identified in a man younger than 40 who received the YFV17D yellow fever vaccine. CDR3 nucleotide sequence: TGCGCCAGCGGGAAAGGACAGGGGGCCGGTGAGCAGTTCTTC. Translation gives CASGKGQGAGEQFF.